This T cell receptor (beta chain) originates from a study of beta chain features in type 1 diabetes. Donors underwent one heparinised blood draw, roughly 110 mL on average. Expressed TCRB transcripts were sequenced after all isolated RNA was converted to cDNA. Clones were read by immunoSEQ multiplex PCR, and TCRdb kept only the in-frame ones, dropping some. The profile covers around 500,000 clones, with approximately 10% appearing a single time and roughly 0.046% taken by the ten largest. This clone was observed a handful of times. Antigen: not known. Findings and limits, study-wide: TCRB repertoires of naive, central memory and Treg cells appeared more similar among patients than among healthy donors. Insertions at VDJ junctions were less frequent in type 1 diabetes patients. These patients also deleted more nucleotides at the same junctions.

CDR3 size: 15 residues. The V segment lost 6 bases and the J segment 5 bases; nucleotides outside the gene matches: 11. Germline CDR1 and CDR2: MNHEY and SVGAGI. The source material was naive CD4+ T cells from blood. This rearrangement joins TRBV6-5 to TRBJ2-5, with TRBD1 matching 8 bases. The origin of this receptor is a woman between 18 and 29 years old in good health. This CDR3 is CASSRTRDRRETQYF. The CDR3, as DNA: TGTGCCAGCAGCCGAACCAGGGACAGGAGGGAGACCCAGTACTTC.